The next 26 T cell receptor beta chains were all read from a single sample in a study of blood T cell repertoires in COVID-19. Clones were read by immunoSEQ multiplex PCR, and TCRdb kept only the in-frame ones, dropping some. Of over 150,000 clones in the sample, 84% were seen once. What was sequenced was peripheral blood. Receptor source: a man in his sixties or seventies with active or convalescent COVID-19.

CDR3 loop: CASSQVFGAGYGYTF. CDR3 nucleotides: TGCGCCAGCAGCCAAGTCTTTGGGGCCGGCTATGGCTACACCTTC. The chain is built from TRBV4-3 and TRBJ1-2, with a weak D call TRBD1 (5 bases). The V gene's germline CDR1 is LGHNA and CDR2 YSLEER. This CDR3 has 15 residues. The germline V and J ends were trimmed by 1 base and 4 bases, with 13 bases remaining between them.

This clone was seen more than once but under ten times. The chain is built from TRBV9 and TRBJ2-1, with 8 bases that match TRBD2. CDR3 size: 15 residues. V lost 0 bases to trimming and J lost 6 bases; unmatched junction nucleotides: 5. CDR1 SGDLS and CDR2 YYNGEE come from the germline V gene. The CDR3 DNA reads TGTGCCAGCAGCGTAGCCGGGACTAGTGGCAATGAGCAGTTCTTC. This codes for CASSVAGTSGNEQFF.

V usage is TRBV19 and J usage is TRBJ2-2, with 7 bases lining up with TRBD2. Per the germline V gene, CDR1 is LNHDA and CDR2 is SQIVND (reference sequence). Trimming removed 2 bases from V and 6 bases from J; junction bases left unmatched: 9. There are 16 residues in the CDR3. In DNA form, the CDR3 reads TGTGCCAGTAGTATACGCGCGGGGGACGGGTCCGGGGAGCTGTTTTTT. It codes for CASSIRAGDGSGELFF.

This clone was seen only once. V gene TRBV5-5 combines with J gene TRBJ2-7; D remains ambiguous. The V end lost 1 base, the J end lost 4 bases, and 6 bases lay between the germline ends. Germline loops: CDR1 SGHKS, CDR2 YYEKEE (reference sequence). The length of the CDR3 is 12 residues. The CDR3 DNA reads as TGTGCCAGCAGCTTGAGCTCGTACGAGCAGTACTTC. This translates into CASSLSSYEQYF.

This chain connects TRBV11-2 to TRBJ2-1; 12 nucleotides line up with TRBD2. The CDR3 consists of 17 residues. Germline V gene sequence: CDR1 SGHAT, CDR2 FQNNGV. With V trimmed by 5 bases and J by 0 bases, 5 bases remained unmatched. For the CDR3, the DNA is TGTGCCAGCAGCACCTGGACTAGCGGGGCCTCCTACAATGAGCAGTTCTTC. Translating it yields CASSTWTSGASYNEQFF.

The genes are TRBV30 and TRBJ1-1; the D is unclear. CDR3 length equals 12 residues. V was pared by 0 bases and J by 8 bases, with 10 bases between. Looked up from germline, CDR1 is GTSNPN and CDR2 is SVGIG (reference sequence). The CDR3 protein is CAWSVRGTEAFF. The CDR3 nucleotides are TGTGCCTGGAGTGTTCGGGGAACCGAAGCTTTCTTT.

The J gene is TRBJ2-5, the V gene TRBV14; a weak D match, TRBD2 (5 bases). The CDR3 has 15 amino acids. CDR1 SGHDN and CDR2 FVKESK come from the germline V gene. V dropped 3 bases and J dropped 1 base, with 12 bases sitting between them. For the CDR3, the DNA is TGTGCCAGCAGCCATATTGGAGGTATCCAAGAGACCCAGTACTTC. As protein: CASSHIGGIQETQYF.

This clone has a handful of counts. This chain connects TRBV4-3 to TRBJ1-2; 9 bases map to TRBD1. The germline V gene has CDR1 LGHNA and CDR2 YSLEER. V trimming: 3 bases; J trimming: 2 bases; junction bases outside the gene matches: 13. The CDR3 runs to 18 residues. The CDR3, as DNA: TGCGCCAGCAGCCAGGAGGTGACCCTTGGGACAGGGAACTATGGCTACACCTTC. Residues: CASSQEVTLGTGNYGYTF.

This clone came up a few times. The V call is TRBV7-3, the J call TRBJ2-1; 14 bases align to TRBD2. This CDR3 comprises 15 residues. V lost 5 bases, J lost 9 bases, and 6 bases stayed unmatched. Germline V gene lookup returns CDR1 SGHTA and CDR2 FQGTGA. CDR3 DNA sequence: TGTGCCAGCAGCCCGGGGACTAGCGGGAGTTCTGAGCAGTTCTTC. Protein product: CASSPGTSGSSEQFF.

This clone was seen a handful of times. The genes are TRBV18 and TRBJ2-2, with D possibly TRBD1 on 5 matching bases. The germline V gene encodes CDR1 KGHSH and CDR2 LQKENI. There are 16 residues in the CDR3. Trimming removed 4 bases at V and 0 bases at J, with 12 bases between. The CDR3 region has the DNA TGTGCCAGCTCACATTCCAGGGTCGCGAACACCGGGGAGCTGTTTTTT. Protein sequence: CASSHSRVANTGELFF.

This chain uses TRBV2 with TRBJ1-2, with 7 nucleotides matching TRBD1. In germline, CDR1 is SNHLY, CDR2 FYNNEI. With V trimmed by 8 bases and J by 2 bases, 8 bases remained unmatched. The CDR3 has 14 amino acids. CDR3 nucleotide sequence: TGTGCCAGCTTGATGCCGACAGGGAACTATGGCTACACCTTC. Protein sequence: CASLMPTGNYGYTF.

This sequence joins TRBV2 and TRBJ1-4; D is ambiguous. There are 15 residues in the CDR3. The V and J ends lost 6 bases and 0 bases respectively, with 11 bases between them. The V gene's germline CDR1 is SNHLY and CDR2 FYNNEI. The CDR3 loop is CASSSRLATNEKLFF. The CDR3 nucleotides are TGTGCCAGCAGCAGCAGGTTGGCAACTAATGAAAAACTGTTTTTT.

The genes are TRBV28 and TRBJ2-1; the match to TRBD2 covers 11 bases. Germline V gives CDR1 MDHEN, CDR2 SYDVKM. Trimming at V came to 3 bases and at J to 0 bases, leaving 4 bases not matched to a gene. This CDR3 region has 17 residues. The CDR3 loop reads CASSFRLAGYSYNEQFF. The CDR3 DNA follows: TGTGCCAGCAGTTTTAGACTAGCGGGATACTCCTACAATGAGCAGTTCTTC.

The chain employs TRBV6-5 and TRBJ1-2; 9 nucleotides agree with TRBD1. V lost 2 bases to trimming and J lost 8 bases; unmatched junction nucleotides: 3. CDR1 is MNHEY, CDR2 SVGAGI, per germline. The CDR3 is 13 amino acids. The CDR3 loop reads CASSYRDRAGYTF. CDR3 DNA sequence: TGTGCCAGCAGTTACCGGGACAGGGCGGGCTACACCTTC.

The chain has TRBV7-2 and TRBJ1-1; no clear D gene. Germline values: CDR1 SGHTA, CDR2 FQGNSA. This CDR3 has 13 amino acids. V was shortened by 3 bases and J by 4 bases, with 9 bases between the two germline ends. The CDR3 coding sequence is TGTGCCAGCAGCTTCCCCCGCGGCACTGAAGCTTTCTTT. Its translation is CASSFPRGTEAFF.

This chain connects TRBV4-1 to TRBJ2-7; 10 positions match TRBD2. The CDR3 has 15 residues. Germline V lookup: CDR1 MGHRA, CDR2 YSYEKL. Trimming took 6 bases from V and 3 from J; bases not matched to a gene: 8. CDR3 sequence reads: CASSPLGTSVYEQYF. CDR3 DNA sequence: TGCGCCAGCAGTCCCTTAGGGACTAGCGTCTACGAGCAGTACTTC.

The rearrangement uses TRBV28 and TRBJ2-4; TRBD1 aligns across 9 bases. Germline V CDR1 and CDR2: MDHEN, SYDVKM. This CDR3 has 12 amino acids. V shed 10 bases and J 12 bases; nucleotides not matched to a gene: 10. CDR3 DNA sequence: TGTGCCACCGGACAGGGGATTACTGGTCAGTACTTC. Its protein product is CATGQGITGQYF.

The count of this clone is one. The chain is built from TRBV5-1 and TRBJ2-5, with D unclear. The germline V gene encodes CDR1 SGHRS and CDR2 YFSETQ. The CDR3 length is 14 residues. V shed 3 bases and J shed 2 bases, with 11 bases lying between them. CDR3 nucleotide sequence: TGCGCCAGCAGCTCGTCAGTGATTCAAGAGACCCAGTACTTC. It encodes CASSSSVIQETQYF.

V is TRBV28 and J is TRBJ1-5; possible D gene TRBD1, 6 bases. V lost 1 base and J 7 bases, leaving 17 bases between the germline ends. CDR1 is MDHEN, CDR2 SYDVKM, per germline. The CDR3 loop spans 16 amino acids. CDR3 loop: CASSLLDRIIGQPQHF. In nucleotides, the CDR3 is TGTGCCAGCAGTTTATTAGACAGGATTATCGGACAGCCCCAGCATTTT.

The gene calls are TRBV4-3 and TRBJ1-4; the D gene is possibly TRBD1 (5 bases). The V gene's germline CDR1 is LGHNA and CDR2 YSLEER. The CDR3 is made up of 19 amino acids. Deletions cut 0 bases from V and 7 bases from J, with 24 bases between. The CDR3: CASSQDLENIGGASEKLFF. For the CDR3, the DNA is TGCGCCAGCAGCCAAGACCTAGAAAACATAGGAGGGGCAAGTGAAAAACTGTTTTTT.

The V gene is TRBV25-1, the J gene TRBJ1-2; D is possibly TRBD1 (5 bases). Germline values: CDR1 MGHDK, CDR2 SYGVNS. Trimming took off 2 bases at V and 4 bases at J, with 5 bases between the two ends. This CDR3 is 12 amino acids long. The CDR3 reads CASSEQGYGYTF. For the CDR3, the DNA is TGTGCCAGCAGTGAACAGGGCTATGGCTACACCTTC.

The chain links TRBV6-5 to TRBJ2-7, with a tentative D call TRBD2 (6 bases). The V gene's germline CDR1 is MNHEY and CDR2 SVGAGI. The CDR3 has 15 residues. The V gene lost 0 bases and the J gene lost 2 bases, with 11 bases spanning the gap. This chain's CDR3 is CASSYSAGWAYEQYF. In nucleotides, the CDR3 is TGTGCCAGCAGTTACTCGGCGGGGTGGGCCTACGAGCAGTACTTC.

This clone has a handful of counts. The chain links TRBV3-1 (or the pseudogene TRBV3-2) to TRBJ1-1; 7 bases fit TRBD1. Germline V CDR1 and CDR2: LGHDT, YNNKEL (reference sequence). V dropped 3 bases and J dropped 3; count of bases not matched to a gene: 7. This CDR3 has 15 amino acids. The CDR3 here is CASSQAQTGDTEAFF. For the CDR3, the DNA is TGTGCCAGCAGCCAGGCCCAAACAGGGGACACTGAAGCTTTCTTT.

The V gene is TRBV6-2 or TRBV6-3, the J gene TRBJ2-7; 10 bases map to TRBD2. The length of the CDR3 is 15 residues. Trimming cost V 5 bases and J 7 bases; bases outside gene matches: 11. The V gene's germline CDR1 is MNHEY and CDR2 SVGEGT. The CDR3 DNA reads as TGTGCCAGCAGTGACGAACTAGCGGGGTCTCGTGAGCAGTACTTC. Its translation is CASSDELAGSREQYF.

The rearrangement uses TRBV29-1 and TRBJ1-2; TRBD1 might be the D (5 bases). The germline V gene has CDR1 SQVTM and CDR2 ANQGSEA. V was clipped by 7 bases and J by 4 bases, with 16 bases between them. CDR3 size: 13 residues. CDR3 nucleotide sequence: TGCAGCGCCAAAGGCGCGGGGGTCTATGGCTACACCTTC. It specifies CSAKGAGVYGYTF.

The chain joins TRBV4-3 to TRBJ2-3; D is uncertain. V dropped 0 bases and J dropped 5 bases, with 15 bases sitting between them. The length of the CDR3 is 16 residues. In germline, CDR1 is LGHNA, CDR2 YSLEER. The CDR3 loop reads CASSQELVAGGDTQYF. The CDR3 DNA reads TGCGCCAGCAGCCAAGAACTGGTAGCCGGCGGAGATACGCAGTATTTT.